One TCR beta chain is described in this entry. The antigen is unknown. The germline CDR1 and CDR2 sequences are MDHEN and SYDVKM. V was shortened by 7 bases and J by 4 bases, with 17 bases between the two germline ends. This CDR3 is 15 amino acids long. The sample is drawn from a study of cytomegalovirus exposure and HLA in healthy donors. Study observations and caveats: On later analysis, the bulk of CMV-associated TCR beta chains appeared to be HLA-restricted.

The PCR employed 60 Vbeta primers together with 13 Jbeta primers. Libraries were prepared by immunoSEQ multiplex PCR; TCRdb keeps only in-frame clonotypes and omits some of them. Found here are about 140,000 clones, 80% of them singletons; the top ten hold approximately 4.1%. This receptor was taken from a man between 40 and 49 years old in good health and CMV-seronegative. Material: PBMCs. The J gene is TRBJ1-5, the V gene TRBV28; D gene uncertain. The CDR3 loop reads CASTQPGGKNQPQHF. The CDR3 bases are TGTGCCAGCACCCAACCAGGAGGGAAAAATCAGCCCCAGCATTTT.